A selection of T cell receptor beta chains follows, all from one sample in a study of PD-1 blockade in classical Hodgkin lymphoma. The data were produced by immunoSEQ multiplex PCR, yet TCRdb's version contains in-frame clones alone and is incomplete. The sample lists 100,000 or so clones, approximately 94% occurring once. The specimen comprised peripheral blood mononuclear cells (PBMCs), sampled before the fourth cycle of nivolumab. These receptors all stem from a human donor with classical Hodgkin lymphoma. The CDR3 runs from the conserved cysteine through the conserved F or W. The D gene is left open where the match is weak. Expanded clones get a size class; other rows say once, few or many, or leave the size out.

J gene | V gene | clone size | D gene | CDR3 protein | CDR3 DNA
TRBJ1-4 | TRBV7-7 | - | - | CASSLRPREKLFF | TGTGCCAGCAGCTTAAGACCTCGGGAAAAACTGTTTTTT
TRBJ1-1 | TRBV4-1 | - | TRBD1 | CASSQTPGGANTEAFF | TGCGCCAGCAGCCAAACCCCAGGGGGCGCGAACACTGAAGCTTTCTTT
TRBJ2-1 | TRBV6-5 | - | TRBD2 | CASSELAGAGEQFF | TGTGCCAGCAGTGAACTAGCGGGAGCGGGTGAGCAGTTCTTC
TRBJ1-2 | TRBV2 | - | TRBD1 | CASPPGQGYGYTF | TGTGCCAGCCCACCGGGACAGGGCTATGGCTACACCTTC
TRBJ2-6 | TRBV19 | once | - | CASSPQRTSGANVLTF | TGTGCCAGTAGTCCTCAACGGACCTCTGGGGCCAACGTCCTGACTTTC
TRBJ2-2 | TRBV11-2 | - | - | CASSLAGRTNTGELFF | TGTGCCAGCAGCTTGGCGGGACGGACGAACACCGGGGAGCTGTTTTTT
TRBJ2-2 | TRBV11-2 | few | - | CASSLMWQGGGELFF | TGTGCCAGCAGCTTAATGTGGCAGGGTGGCGGGGAGCTGTTTTTT
TRBJ2-1 | TRBV6-5 | - | - | CASSYERKYNEQFF | TGTGCCAGCAGTTACGAGCGGAAGTACAATGAGCAGTTCTTC
TRBJ2-5 | TRBV6-6 | - | TRBD2 | CASSYGLAGAQYF | TGTGCCAGCAGTTACGGCCTAGCGGGCGCCCAGTACTTC
TRBJ1-1 | TRBV2 | - | TRBD1 | CASRIGQVNTEAFF | TGTGCCAGCAGGATTGGACAGGTGAACACTGAAGCTTTCTTT
TRBJ1-3 | TRBV6-4 | - | - | CASSDSKVRLSGNTIYF | TGTGCCAGCAGTGACTCGAAAGTCCGTCTCTCTGGAAACACCATATATTTT
TRBJ2-7 | TRBV27 | - | - | CASSPGRDGNYEQYF | TGTGCCAGCAGTCCGGGCAGGGACGGGAACTACGAGCAGTACTTC
TRBJ1-1 | TRBV28 | - | - | CASSPPGGMNTEAFF | TGTGCCAGCAGTCCGCCGGGGGGGATGAACACTGAAGCTTTCTTT
TRBJ2-7 | TRBV2 | - | TRBD2 | CASSPRGSGVTYEQYF | TGTGCCAGCAGCCCCCGGGGTAGCGGGGTCACCTACGAGCAGTACTTC
TRBJ2-7 | TRBV25-1 | - | TRBD1 | CASSGTGYYEQYF | TGTGCCAGCTCGGGGACAGGGTACTACGAGCAGTACTTC
TRBJ2-1 | TRBV7-9 | - | TRBD1 | CASSLALTGTYNEQFF | TGTGCCAGCAGCTTAGCCCTGACAGGGACCTACAATGAGCAGTTCTTC
TRBJ2-5 | TRBV5-3 | once | - | CARSLVGTLGETQYF | TGTGCCAGAAGCTTGGTTGGCACCTTAGGGGAGACCCAGTACTTC
TRBJ2-7 | TRBV7-8 | - | - | CASSVGQGPSYEQYF | TGTGCCAGCAGCGTGGGGCAGGGGCCCTCCTACGAGCAGTACTTC
TRBJ2-1 | TRBV27 | - | - | CASYVKGVGSYNEQFF | TGTGCCAGCTACGTTAAGGGGGTCGGGTCCTACAATGAGCAGTTCTTC
TRBJ2-3 | TRBV4-1 | - | TRBD2 | CASSPIVGAGVPNTQYF | TGCGCCAGCAGCCCCATAGTTGGGGCGGGAGTTCCAAATACGCAGTATTTT
TRBJ1-4 | TRBV19 | - | TRBD1 | CASSIASWTGEAEKLFF | TGTGCCAGTAGTATAGCTTCCTGGACAGGGGAGGCTGAAAAACTGTTTTTT
TRBJ2-7 | TRBV7-9 | - | TRBD2 | CASSLAASGRAGYEQYF | TGTGCCAGCAGCTTAGCCGCTAGCGGGAGGGCTGGGTACGAGCAGTACTTC
TRBJ2-3 | TRBV27 | - | TRBD1 | CASRYGTGGSTDTQYF | TGTGCCAGCAGATACGGGACAGGGGGAAGCACAGATACGCAGTATTTT
TRBJ1-5 | TRBV28 | - | - | CASSLRLSDSPPQHF | TGTGCCAGCAGTTTACGCCTCTCAGACTCGCCGCCCCAGCATTTT
TRBJ2-7 | TRBV6-1 | - | - | CASSDLWTDTYEQYF | TGTGCCAGCAGTGACCTTTGGACAGATACCTACGAGCAGTACTTC
TRBJ2-5 | TRBV30 | - | - | CAWSLPETQYF | TGTGCCTGGAGCCTGCCTGAGACCCAGTACTTC
TRBJ2-5 | TRBV5-4 | - | - | CASSLGEFAAGTQYF | TGTGCCAGCAGCTTGGGGGAGTTCGCGGCGGGGACCCAGTACTTC
TRBJ2-7 | TRBV6-1 | - | - | CASGKEGLSNEQYF | TGTGCCAGCGGGAAGGAGGGCTTATCAAACGAGCAGTACTTC
TRBJ2-5 | TRBV4-1 | - | - | CASSSTEETQYF | TGCGCCAGCAGCTCTACCGAAGAGACCCAGTACTTC
TRBJ2-2 | TRBV5-6 | - | - | CASSPGHGELFF | TGTGCCAGCAGCCCCGGTCACGGGGAGCTGTTTTTT
TRBJ2-3 | TRBV27 | - | TRBD2 | CASSTSGREDTQYF | TGTGCCAGCAGTACTAGCGGGAGGGAAGATACGCAGTATTTT
TRBJ2-7 | TRBV4-1 | - | TRBD2 | CASSQTGTRAYEQYF | TGCGCCAGCAGCCAGACCGGGACTAGAGCCTACGAGCAGTACTTC
TRBJ1-5 | TRBV7-6 | - | - | CASSLGGVGYQPQHF | TGTGCCAGCAGCTTAGGGGGGGTTGGGTATCAGCCCCAGCATTTT
TRBJ2-5 | TRBV7-2 | - | - | CASSWRAGETQYF | TGTGCCAGCAGCTGGAGGGCAGGAGAGACCCAGTACTTC
TRBJ1-1 | TRBV5-8 | - | - | CASSLTGAGTEAFF | TGTGCCAGCAGCTTAACGGGCGCGGGCACTGAAGCTTTCTTT
TRBJ2-2 | TRBV7-3 | - | - | CASRGTGELFF | TGTGCCAGCCGGGGTACCGGGGAGCTGTTTTTT
TRBJ2-5 | TRBV30 | - | TRBD2 | CAWSVGSGRTEETQYF | TGTGCCTGGAGTGTAGGTAGCGGGAGGACAGAAGAGACCCAGTACTTC
TRBJ1-1 | TRBV30 | - | - | CAWSALPETEAFF | TGTGCCTGGAGTGCCCTTCCCGAAACTGAAGCTTTCTTT
TRBJ2-6 | TRBV5-1 | - | - | CASSLDGGISSGANVLTF | TGCGCCAGCAGCTTGGACGGCGGGATTAGCTCTGGGGCCAACGTCCTGACTTTC
TRBJ2-3 | TRBV27 | - | - | CASSFREISTDTQYF | TGTGCCAGCAGTTTTCGGGAAATTAGCACAGATACGCAGTATTTT
TRBJ1-2 | TRBV5-1 | - | TRBD1 | CASSSWTGGYYTF | TGCGCCAGCAGCTCCTGGACAGGGGGATACTACACCTTC
TRBJ2-7 | TRBV2 | - | - | CASSQSRYEQYF | TGTGCCAGCAGTCAAAGCCGTTACGAGCAGTACTTC
TRBJ2-1 | TRBV7-6 | once | - | CASSLVLEGNEQFF | TGTGCCAGCAGCTTAGTACTGGAGGGCAATGAGCAGTTCTTC
TRBJ2-7 | TRBV6-1 | - | TRBD2 | CASSLGTSGYEQYF | TGTGCCAGCAGTTTGGGGACTAGCGGTTACGAGCAGTACTTC
TRBJ1-1 | TRBV5-1 | few | - | CASSPQGMNTEAFF | TGCGCCAGCAGCCCACAGGGCATGAACACTGAAGCTTTCTTT
TRBJ2-1 | TRBV7-2 | few | TRBD2 | CASSPGGRGYNEQFF | TGTGCCAGCAGCCCCGGCGGGAGGGGCTACAATGAGCAGTTCTTC
TRBJ2-7 | TRBV28 | - | - | CASSLNLGQYF | TGTGCCAGCAGTTTAAACCTCGGGCAGTACTTC
TRBJ2-7 | TRBV27 | - | TRBD1 | CASSTVRGLYEQYF | TGTGCCAGCAGTACTGTCAGGGGGCTTTACGAGCAGTACTTC
TRBJ2-3 | TRBV27 | - | - | CASRASTDTQYF | TGTGCCAGCAGAGCGTCCACAGATACGCAGTATTTT
TRBJ1-2 | TRBV2 | - | - | CASRDRHTNYGYTF | TGTGCCAGCAGGGATCGTCATACTAACTATGGCTACACCTTC
TRBJ2-3 | TRBV7-2 | once | TRBD2 | CASSLALLAGGGRDTQYF | TGTGCCAGCAGCTTAGCGCTCCTAGCGGGGGGCGGGAGAGATACGCAGTATTTT
TRBJ2-2 | TRBV5-1 | - | - | CASSLDVTGYGELFF | TGCGCCAGCAGCCTCGACGTAACTGGCTACGGGGAGCTGTTTTTT
TRBJ2-3 | TRBV4-2 | - | TRBD2 | CASSQETRGLAVTDTQYF | TGTGCCAGCAGCCAAGAAACTAGGGGACTAGCGGTCACAGATACGCAGTATTTT
TRBJ1-1 | TRBV5-1 | - | - | CASGRQASPTDTEAFF | TGCGCCAGCGGCAGACAGGCTTCCCCCACGGACACTGAAGCTTTCTTT
TRBJ1-2 | TRBV29-1 | - | TRBD1 | CSGKTGAYGYTF | TGCAGCGGGAAAACAGGGGCCTATGGCTACACCTTC
TRBJ2-1 | TRBV5-8 | once | TRBD2 | CASSLYPLAGGRRGEQFF | TGTGCCAGCAGCTTGTATCCCCTAGCGGGAGGCCGCCGGGGGGAGCAGTTCTTC
TRBJ1-1 | TRBV7-8 | - | - | CASSRAGLPGTEAFF | TGTGCCAGCAGTCGAGCGGGCCTTCCGGGCACTGAAGCTTTCTTT
TRBJ2-3 | TRBV27 | once | - | CASSFTGITDTQYF | TGTGCCAGCAGTTTTACCGGGATCACAGATACGCAGTATTTT